This T cell receptor beta chain was found in a study of blood T cell repertoires in COVID-19 (TCRdb year 2020). For context, the study as a whole: Samples covering the acute and convalescent phases of COVID-19 were provided by collaborators in the United States, Italy and Spain. The prospective study material was composed of cDNA or gDNA derived from T cells, B-cell-depleted T cells, or PBMCs. Subjects who had been exposed to COVID-19, were actively infected with it, or had recovered from it provided the deeply sampled blood TCRbeta repertoires that made up the dataset. The repertoires were released in a freely available public database meant as a resource for research on the immune response to SARS-CoV-2. Samples came from the ongoing ImmuneRACE study (first 160 participants) plus 1,254 subjects from 6 global collaborators. Nearly every sample came with metadata listing a de-identified subject ID, COVID-19 status, age in years and sex. Where HLA class I and class II types were available, the types were taken from metadata supplied by the sample provider, not from assay-based typing. The research as a whole found: The amount of clinical and demographic metadata varied by source and participant and was provided uncurated.

TCRbeta CDR3 regions were amplified from genomic DNA using the immunoSEQ Assay, a bias-controlled multiplex PCR. Concerning the study's data processing: Nucleated cell counts per sample were estimated from amplification of reference gene primers within the assay. To quantify the absolute abundance of each unique TCRbeta CDR3 rearrangement, sequence reads were collapsed and filtered. For each sample, productive Simpson clonality was calculated as the square root of Simpson's diversity index across productive rearrangements. TCRdb carries this immuneACCESS record with in-frame sequences only. Its versions omit some clonotypes, under half of them owing to an unresolved V gene in the studies checked, with the rest unexplained. Clonal size and the V and J genes are those of that table, whereas D and trimming came from the DNA. Recorded for this sample are approximately 130,000 clones; around 78% of them occurred a single time. The ten largest clones take up 11% of the sample.

As regards this clone: Its antigen remains undetermined. No quality values exist for individual bases; no much larger clone is one base distant.

Whole blood was collected in K2EDTA tubes by collaborating institutions according to the institutions' own protocols. Collaborator samples were shipped for TCRbeta analysis as frozen whole blood, isolated PBMCs, or DNA extracted from either sample type. The junction carries 21 bases between V and J, which are trimmed by 5 bases and 8 bases respectively. CDR1 is given as LNHDA and CDR2 as SQIVND, both from the germline V gene (reference sequence). The CDR3, from cysteine to phenylalanine, totals 15 residues. The entry retains the CDR3 DNA only, 45 bases that are in frame from base 1. Material for sequencing was peripheral blood. This chain joins TRBV19 to TRBJ1-1; perhaps TRBD1 is the D gene, with 6 bases matching. The receptor was derived from a human donor in a cohort sampled during active COVID-19. The sequence in DNA is TGTGCCAGTAGTCCTACGAGGGCGGGGGCTTCAGAAGCTTTCTTT. This gives the protein CASSPTRAGASEAFF.